This T cell receptor (beta chain) was found in a study of cytotoxic CD8 clonotypes in ibrutinib-treated CLL. Turning to the study itself: Response samples were taken after a median of approximately 11 months on treatment, range 6 to 36. On average, each sample had 255,043 productive templates and 100,000 or so productive rearrangements. The study's findings and limits: Baseline clonality, higher than in age-matched healthy donors, tracked circulating CD8+ T-cell counts. Progressing and sustained-remission patients had different sampling times.

V was shortened by 0 bases and J by 6 bases, with 6 bases between the two germline ends. The CDR3 spans 12 residues. Germline V gene sequence: CDR1 SGHAT, CDR2 FQNNGV. Only in-frame clones appear in the TCRdb table, and some are missing; sequencing was by immunoSEQ multiplex PCR. This table has more than 85,000 clones, approximately 71% appearing once. Of note for this clone: Its target is unknown.

The chain joins TRBV11-2 to TRBJ2-7; no clear D gene. This TCR was recovered from a human donor with chronic lymphocytic leukemia. Sequences were derived from PBMCs, sampled after 24 months of ibrutinib treatment. The CDR3 DNA reads as TGTGCCAGCAGCTTAGAGTTCAGCGAGCAGTACTTC. This sequence encodes CASSLEFSEQYF.